This T cell receptor beta chain comes out of a study of vaccination and CD4 T cells after COVID-19. For the study at large: Post-COVID samples were collected a median about 97 days following diagnosis, spanning 35 to 161. Cultures acting as controls obtained a CEFX pool, an HIV-1 Nef pool, or no peptide.

The CDR3 loop spans 17 amino acids. The germline V gene encodes CDR1 WNHNN and CDR2 SYGVQD (reference sequence). Study-wide results and caveats: Spike mono-reactivity was evident in 304 of the 307 vaccine-specific clones derived from convalescent patients. The researchers studied relatively few convalescent patients and omitted early post-infection timepoints.

Sample treatment: roughly 10-day PBMC culture with coronavirus spike peptide pools or control peptides (ViraFEST assay). Sequencing of cultured CD4+ T cell DNA used the Oncomine TCR Beta short-read assay. One entry per CDR3 protein results from TCRdb running MiXCR on the PCR reads. The sample shows roughly 28,000 distinct CDR3 sequences, around 60% of them seen only once. About this clonotype: What it binds is not known.

This TCR came from a human donor who received a COVID-19 vaccine. This chain links TRBV10-1 with TRBJ1-5, with TRBD1 matching 9 bases. This specimen consisted of CD4+ T cells from blood, cultured in vitro, obtained after SARS-CoV-2 vaccination. CDR3 DNA: TGCGCGGGAGGCTCCGACAGGGGGAGGGAGGGCAATCAGCCCCAGCATTTT. This codes for CAGGSDRGREGNQPQHF.